This passage covers 22 T cell receptor beta chains from one sample sequenced in a study of blood T cells in healthy people across ages. The second PCR ran roughly 6 to 11 cycles with a sample-barcoded 5' primer and J-beta primers. TCRdb redid the calling of the 5' RACE reads with MiXCR, one entry per CDR3 protein. Counted here are 850,000 to 1,000,000 distinct CDR3 sequences, 48% occurring once; the ten biggest clones make up about an eighth. The sample was blood. Receptors originate from a man younger than 40 in good health.

This clonotype was found a few times. The chain links TRBV6-2 or TRBV6-3 to TRBJ2-3, with 10 positions matching TRBD2. V was clipped by 5 bases and J by 4 bases; unmatched bases: 6. The CDR3 has 15 residues. Germline CDR1 is MNHEY and CDR2 is SVGEGT. The CDR3 bases are TGTGCCAGCAGTCCCCTAGCGGGAGTAGCAGATACGCAGTATTTT. This gives the protein CASSPLAGVADTQYF.

This clonotype was seen more than once but under ten times. The chain has TRBV5-1 and TRBJ2-3; no reliable D call. CDR3 length: 12 residues. Trimming cost V 1 base and J 5 bases, with 5 bases left between them. Looked up from germline, CDR1 is SGHRS and CDR2 is YFSETQ. The CDR3 bases are TGCGCCAGCAGCTTGTTTCAAGATACGCAGTATTTT. Amino acids: CASSLFQDTQYF. Variable domain in full (rest from reference TRBV5-1 and TRBJ2-3): KAGVTQTPRYLIKTRGQQVTLSCSPISGHRSVSWYQQTPGQGLQFLFEYFSETQRNKGNFPGRFSGRQFSNSRSEMNVSTLELGDSALYLCASSLFQDTQYFGPGTRLTVL.

Comment on this clonotype: No conserved phenylalanine or tryptophan ends this CDR3, so it is likely a read error. The gene calls are TRBV7-9 and TRBJ2-2, with D possibly TRBD2 on 5 matching bases. The germline V and J ends were trimmed by 7 bases and 6 bases, with 12 bases remaining between them. The CDR3 has 13 amino acids. The germline V gene has CDR1 SEHNR and CDR2 FQNEAQ (reference sequence). The CDR3 DNA reads TGTGCCAGCACCCGGTGGGAGTCCGGGGAGCTGTTTTCT. This codes for CASTRWESGELFS.

This clonotype appeared many times. This chain uses TRBV29-1 with TRBJ1-2, with D unresolved. Germline V gives CDR1 SQVTM, CDR2 ANQGSEA. The CDR3 is 12 amino acids. Trimming removed 2 bases from V and 5 bases from J, with 9 bases in between. CDR3 protein: CSVERPGYGYTF. The CDR3 coding sequence is TGCAGCGTTGAACGGCCCGGGTATGGCTACACCTTC.

The chain employs TRBV3-1 and TRBJ2-1; TRBD2 agrees at 10 bases. Germline loops: CDR1 LGHDT, CDR2 YNNKEL (reference sequence). Trimming at V came to 1 base and at J to 5 bases, leaving 5 bases not matched to a gene. The CDR3 runs 16 residues. CDR3 bases: TGTGCCAGCAGCCAAGTCGTACTAGCGGGGAACAATGAGCAGTTCTTC. Its translation: CASSQVVLAGNNEQFF.

The V gene is TRBV4-2, the J gene TRBJ2-7, with TRBD1 matching 7 bases. V lost 4 bases and J lost 3; bases outside the gene matches: 12. Germline CDR1 and CDR2: LGHNA and YNFKEQ. The CDR3 length is 16 residues. CDR3 sequence reads: CASSLNPGTDLYEQYF. As DNA, the CDR3 is TGTGCCAGCAGCCTAAACCCTGGGACAGATCTCTACGAGCAGTACTTC.

There are a few counts of this clonotype. The chain has TRBV12-3 or TRBV12-4 and TRBJ2-7; 11 nucleotides line up with TRBD2. V was clipped by 6 bases and J by 2 bases; unmatched bases: 6. The CDR3 is made up of 15 amino acids. Here the CDR3 DNA reads TGTGCCAGCAGGGCACTAGCGGGGGACCCCTACGAGCAGTACTTC. Translation gives CASRALAGDPYEQYF.

The rearrangement joins TRBV30 to TRBJ2-3; D is tentatively TRBD1 or TRBD2 (6 bases each). V shed 8 bases and J shed 2 bases, with 17 bases lying between them. The CDR3 covers 14 residues. Germline V lookup: CDR1 GTSNPN, CDR2 SVGIG (reference sequence). The CDR3 DNA reads as TGTGCCCGATCGGGGGCACTAATCACAGATACGCAGTATTTT. Translation gives CARSGALITDTQYF.

The V call is TRBV5-1, the J call TRBJ2-5; 12 nucleotides match TRBD1. Germline V CDR1 and CDR2: SGHRS, YFSETQ. This CDR3 is built from 19 residues. The V gene end was trimmed by 4 bases and the J gene end by 5 bases; junction bases not matched to a gene: 18. The CDR3 reads CASSPAGDRGRLSGETQYF. CDR3 sequence (DNA): TGCGCCAGCAGCCCCGCGGGGGACAGGGGGCGCTTGAGTGGGGAGACCCAGTACTTC.

In this sample, this clonotype turned up a few times. The J gene is TRBJ2-5, the V gene TRBV4-1; TRBD1 might be the D (5 bases). The CDR3 runs to 14 residues. Deletions cut 0 bases from V and 11 bases from J, with 16 bases between. The germline V gene encodes CDR1 MGHRA and CDR2 YSYEKL. Written as DNA, the CDR3 is TGCGCCAGCAGCCAAGATGGGGTACAGGTTTGGCAGTACTTC. This encodes CASSQDGVQVWQYF.

The gene calls are TRBV5-1 and TRBJ2-5; 7 bases are shared with TRBD1. The V segment lost 5 bases and the J segment 2 bases; nucleotides outside the gene matches: 12. The germline V gene encodes CDR1 SGHRS and CDR2 YFSETQ. The CDR3 has 16 amino acids. Here the CDR3 DNA reads TGCGCCAGCAGGTTCCCGGGACAGACACCACAAGAGACCCAGTACTTC. Its translation is CASRFPGQTPQETQYF.

A remark on this clonotype: This may be a read error, as it is one base from a much larger clone. The chain is built from TRBV12-3 or TRBV12-4 and TRBJ2-7; TRBD2 matches at 10 bases. With 6 bases clipped from V and 2 bases from J, the junction kept 7 bases outside the gene matches. The CDR3 spans 15 residues. The CDR3 DNA reads as TGTGCCAGCAGAGAATCTAGCGGGAGCACCTACGAGCAGTACTTC. This gives the protein CASRESSGSTYEQYF.

CDR3 protein: CASSLTRRGDEQYF. CDR3 bases: TGTGCCAGCAGCTTAACGCGTCGGGGCGACGAGCAGTACTTC. V gene TRBV7-3 combines with J gene TRBJ2-5; either TRBD1 or TRBD2 may supply D (5 bases each). Near its end, the DNA agrees better with TRBJ2-7, so the J call may be wrong. The germline V gene has CDR1 SGHTA and CDR2 FQGTGA. This CDR3 has 14 amino acids.

This clonotype has more than one count but fewer than ten. CDR3 sequence: CASSLDSISYEQYF. The CDR3 nucleotides read TGTGCCAGCAGTTTAGACTCGATCTCCTACGAGCAGTACTTC. The chain is built from TRBV27 and TRBJ2-7; D remains ambiguous. CDR1 and CDR2 (germline): MNHEY, SMNVEV (reference sequence). The CDR3 runs to 14 residues. V was shortened by 2 bases and J by 0 bases, with 8 bases between the two germline ends.

The J gene is TRBJ1-1, the V gene TRBV3-1, with D unresolved. The CDR3 totals 15 residues. Germline values: CDR1 LGHDT, CDR2 YNNKEL (reference sequence). The V end lost 4 bases, the J end lost 0 bases, and 12 bases lay between the germline ends. The CDR3 loop reads CASSRGGAMNTEAFF. In DNA, the CDR3 is TGTGCCAGCAGCCGGGGAGGAGCCATGAACACTGAAGCTTTCTTT.

V is TRBV5-1 and J is TRBJ1-1; D remains ambiguous. The germline V and J ends were trimmed by 2 bases and 6 bases, with 5 bases remaining between them. In germline, CDR1 is SGHRS, CDR2 YFSETQ. The CDR3 extends over 11 amino acids. The CDR3 here is CASSFQSEAFF. In nucleotides, the CDR3 is TGCGCCAGCAGCTTTCAATCTGAAGCTTTCTTT.

J is TRBJ2-1 and V is TRBV20-1; 8 nucleotides align to TRBD2. Germline CDR1 reads DFQATT; CDR2 reads SNEGSKA (reference sequence). The CDR3 loop spans 14 amino acids. V dropped 5 bases and J dropped 7; count of bases not matched to a gene: 10. The CDR3 loop reads CSAYKTGGRNEQFF. The CDR3 bases are TGCAGTGCTTATAAGACGGGGGGGCGAAATGAGCAGTTCTTC.

This clonotype was counted between two and nine times. The chain combines TRBV7-8 with TRBJ2-5; D may be TRBD1 or TRBD2 (6 bases each). Trimming took off 1 base at V and 2 bases at J, with 11 bases between the two ends. Per the germline V gene, CDR1 is SGHVS and CDR2 is FQNEAQ. The CDR3 loop spans 15 amino acids. The CDR3: CASSLDRGLQETQYF. As DNA, the CDR3 is TGTGCCAGCAGCTTAGATCGGGGGCTTCAAGAGACCCAGTACTTC.

The V and J genes are TRBV24-1 and TRBJ1-4, with 7 bases identical to TRBD1. Germline V gene data show CDR1 as KGHDR and CDR2 as SFDVKD. Unmatched junction bases numbered 6, after V lost 2 bases and J lost 7 bases. The CDR3 is 15 amino acids. CDR3 amino acids: CATSDSRGPGEKLFF. As DNA, the CDR3 is TGTGCCACCAGTGATTCGAGGGGGCCTGGTGAAAAACTGTTTTTT.

This clonotype showed up just a few times. The chain combines TRBV12-3 or TRBV12-4 with TRBJ2-4, with D perhaps matching TRBD1 or TRBD2 (5 bases each). The J call is doubtful: the DNA matches TRBJ2-5 better. The CDR3 is 14 residues long. CDR3 DNA: TGTGCCAGCAGTTTGTGGGACGGCCAAGAGACCCAGTACTTC. Its protein is CASSLWDGQETQYF.

This clonotype was seen more than once but under ten times. In DNA form, the CDR3 reads TGTGCCAGCAGTCAGCGGCTAAGCTCCTACAATGAGCAGTTCTTC. Amino acids: CASSQRLSSYNEQFF. This chain connects TRBV28 to TRBJ2-1, with a tentative D call TRBD2 (5 bases). The CDR3 extends over 15 amino acids. V shed 5 bases and J shed 0 bases, with 11 bases lying between them. Germline assignment: CDR1 MDHEN and CDR2 SYDVKM.

The J gene is TRBJ2-3, the V gene TRBV28; 8 nucleotides match TRBD2. The CDR3 consists of 15 residues. With 3 bases clipped from V and 6 bases from J, the junction kept 8 bases outside the gene matches. Germline V lookup: CDR1 MDHEN, CDR2 SYDVKM. This CDR3 reads CASSFRAGGGDTQYF. The DNA of the CDR3 is TGTGCCAGCAGTTTCAGGGCGGGGGGAGGCGATACGCAGTATTTT.